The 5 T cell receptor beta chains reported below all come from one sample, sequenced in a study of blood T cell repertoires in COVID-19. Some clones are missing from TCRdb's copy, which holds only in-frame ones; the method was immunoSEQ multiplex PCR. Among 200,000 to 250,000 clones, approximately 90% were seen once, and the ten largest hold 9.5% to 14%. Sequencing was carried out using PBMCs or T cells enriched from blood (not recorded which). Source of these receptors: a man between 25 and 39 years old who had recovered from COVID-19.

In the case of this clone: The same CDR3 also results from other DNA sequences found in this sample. The CDR3 loop is CASSVGQGYGYTF. The CDR3 bases are TGTGCCAGCAGCGTAGGGCAGGGCTATGGCTACACCTTC. J is TRBJ1-2 and V is TRBV9, with a weak D call TRBD1 (5 bases). The CDR3 is made up of 13 amino acids. Germline lookup yields CDR1 SGDLS and CDR2 YYNGEE. V was clipped by 0 bases and J by 4 bases, with 7 bases between them.

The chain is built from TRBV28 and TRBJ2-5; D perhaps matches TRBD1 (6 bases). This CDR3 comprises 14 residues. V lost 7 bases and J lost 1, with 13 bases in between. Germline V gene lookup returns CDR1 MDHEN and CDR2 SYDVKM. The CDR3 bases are TGTGCCAGCACCCAGGGGTTGCTCCAAGAGACCCAGTACTTC. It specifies CASTQGLLQETQYF.

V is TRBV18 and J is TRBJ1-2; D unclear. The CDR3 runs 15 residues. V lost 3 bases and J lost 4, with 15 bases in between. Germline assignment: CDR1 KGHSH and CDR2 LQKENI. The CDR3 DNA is TGTGCCAGCTCACCTGGTGCCGGATCAGGCTATGGCTACACCTTC. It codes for CASSPGAGSGYGYTF.

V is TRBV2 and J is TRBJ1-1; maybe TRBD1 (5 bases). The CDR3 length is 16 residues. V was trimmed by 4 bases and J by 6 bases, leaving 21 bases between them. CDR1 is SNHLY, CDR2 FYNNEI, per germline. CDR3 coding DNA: TGTGCCAGCAGTGTGGTCGAGTCAGGGATCCTCCCTGAAGCTTTCTTT. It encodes CASSVVESGILPEAFF.

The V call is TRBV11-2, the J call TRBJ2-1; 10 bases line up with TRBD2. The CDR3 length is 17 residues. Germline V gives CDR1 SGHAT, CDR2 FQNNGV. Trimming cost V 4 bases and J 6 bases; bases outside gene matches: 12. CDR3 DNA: TGTGCCAGCAGCTCGACCCTAGCGGGGGCCGGCGCCAATGAGCAGTTCTTC. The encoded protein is CASSSTLAGAGANEQFF.